The sequence of this T cell receptor beta chain was determined in a study of cytomegalovirus exposure and HLA in healthy donors. Study at large: The roughly 120 million unique TCR beta sequences, from around 200 million T cells, were found by an earlier analysis. Findings and limits, study-wide: It was assumed in the presence/absence analyses that sequencing depth was roughly uniform across donors.

Amplification used 60 Vbeta primers and 13 Jbeta primers. The table came from immunoSEQ multiplex PCR; TCRdb's copy has only in-frame clones and leaves some out. Here the sample spans roughly 300,000 clones, 80% to 90% being singletons. Comments on this clone: Its antigen is currently unknown. Sequence at one end of the junction differs from germline and may be a read error.

Sequencing input: PBMCs. This sequence was found in a man aged 35-49 years in good health and CMV-seropositive.

CDR3 in DNA: TGTTCCAGCAGCTTAATCGACCGCCGGACAGGACTGAGTGGCACTGAAGCTTTCTTT. Protein sequence: CSSSLIDRRTGLSGTEAFF. This chain joins TRBV7-9 and TRBJ1-1; 7 positions agree with TRBD1. Germline CDR1 reads SEHNR; CDR2 reads FQNEAQ (reference sequence). The CDR3 covers 19 residues.